This T cell receptor (beta chain) was documented in a study of blood T cell repertoires in COVID-19. About the research overall: T cells, B-cell-depleted T cells, or PBMCs provided the cDNA or gDNA that served as material.

Seattle-derived patients entered the study during active infection and were followed longitudinally. In the authors' workflow: Using reference gene primer amplification, nucleated cell counts were estimated. Data came from immunoSEQ multiplex PCR; TCRdb stores just in-frame clones and leaves some out. D and trimming were read from the DNA, whereas the V and J calls and clone size are those reported in that table. The top ten clones hold 0.65% to 0.85% of a sample with about 200,000 clones, around 90% of them seen once. V was clipped by 1 base and J by 2 bases, with 9 bases between them. The CDR3 extends over 13 amino acids. Germline-derived CDR1 and CDR2 are SQVTM and ANQGSEA.

The source material was peripheral blood. V is TRBV29-1 and J is TRBJ2-7; no clear D gene. This TCR was sampled from a man aged 55 to 70 with COVID-19, enrolled during active disease. The CDR3 region is CSVEGQATYEQYF. CDR3 DNA sequence: TGCAGCGTTGAAGGTCAGGCTACCTACGAGCAGTACTTC.